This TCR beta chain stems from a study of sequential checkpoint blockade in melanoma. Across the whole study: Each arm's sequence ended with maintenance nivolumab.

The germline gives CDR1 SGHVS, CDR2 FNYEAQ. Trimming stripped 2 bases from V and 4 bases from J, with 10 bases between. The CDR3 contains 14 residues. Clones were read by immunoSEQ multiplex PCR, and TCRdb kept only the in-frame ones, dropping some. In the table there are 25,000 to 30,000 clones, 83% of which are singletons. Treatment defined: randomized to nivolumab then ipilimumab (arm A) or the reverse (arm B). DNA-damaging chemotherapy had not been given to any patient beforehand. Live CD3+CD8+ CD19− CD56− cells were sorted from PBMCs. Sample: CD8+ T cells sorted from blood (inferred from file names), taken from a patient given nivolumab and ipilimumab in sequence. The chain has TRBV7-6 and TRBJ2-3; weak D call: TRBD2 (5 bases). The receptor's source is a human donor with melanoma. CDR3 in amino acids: CASSLRSGADTQYF. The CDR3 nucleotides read TGTGCCAGCAGCTTACGAAGCGGCGCAGATACGCAGTATTTT.